One sample yielded the 8 T cell receptor beta chains listed below, sequenced in a study of Ad26.COV2.S vaccination and SARS-CoV-2 variants. Treatment defined: 15 to 20 received Ad26.COV2.S at low or high dose, single or two shots; a few received placebo; per-sample allocation not given. Sampling took place 63 days after the first vaccine or placebo injection. The repertoire was sequenced with immunoSEQ multiplex PCR; TCRdb's copy has only in-frame clones and lacks some. The sample shows roughly 420,000 clones, 89% of them seen only once. The input for sequencing was peripheral blood, taken in a trial of Ad26.COV2.S vaccine versus placebo. The receptors here all came from a person aged 18 to 65 who received the Ad26.COV2.S COVID-19 vaccine or a placebo.

V is TRBV7-7 and J is TRBJ1-3; tentatively, D is TRBD1 (6 bases). CDR1 and CDR2 from the germline V gene are SSHAT and FNYEAQ (reference sequence). This CDR3 is built from 17 residues. V gave up 2 bases and J gave up 0 bases, with 14 bases separating them. CDR3 amino acids: CASSLRRGYLSGNTIYF. The CDR3 DNA reads TGTGCCAGCAGCTTAAGGAGGGGGTACCTCTCTGGAAACACCATATATTTT.

V gene TRBV19 combines with J gene TRBJ1-2, with D perhaps TRBD1 (5 bases). Germline assignment: CDR1 LNHDA and CDR2 SQIVND (reference sequence). V dropped 9 bases and J dropped 4 bases, with 15 bases sitting between them. The CDR3 has 13 residues. The CDR3 coding sequence is TGTGCCAGCTCGGCCCGGGGCAGCTATGGCTACACCTTC. Translating it yields CASSARGSYGYTF.

The chain couples TRBV6-5 to TRBJ1-1; D is unresolved. The germline V and J ends were trimmed by 6 bases and 4 bases, with 15 bases remaining between them. Per germline, CDR1 MNHEY and CDR2 SVGAGI. The CDR3 runs 14 residues. The CDR3 DNA reads TGTGCCAGCAGACGGGCCAGAACTTCCACTGAAGCTTTCTTT. It specifies CASRRARTSTEAFF.

This sequence joins TRBV5-4 and TRBJ1-2; D is possibly TRBD1 (5 bases). Trimming stripped 4 bases from V and 0 bases from J, with 16 bases between. This CDR3 is built from 16 residues. Looked up from germline, CDR1 is SGHNT and CDR2 is YYREEE (reference sequence). The CDR3 region is CASSRWGKVANYGYTF. The CDR3 bases are TGTGCCAGCAGCAGGTGGGGGAAGGTCGCTAACTATGGCTACACCTTC.

The rearrangement uses TRBV10-2 and TRBJ2-2; D may be TRBD1 or TRBD2 (5 bases each). Trimming removed 8 bases from V and 4 bases from J, with 11 bases in between. Germline V gene lookup returns CDR1 WSHSY and CDR2 SAAADI. The CDR3 has 13 amino acids. CDR3 amino acids: CASRGPTTGELFF. CDR3 coding DNA: TGCGCCAGCCGGGGCCCGACCACCGGGGAGCTGTTTTTT.

The chain combines TRBV7-3 with TRBJ2-1; 8 positions agree with TRBD2. The germline gives CDR1 SGHTA, CDR2 FQGTGA. The CDR3 has 19 amino acids. V was clipped by 0 bases and J by 7 bases; unmatched bases: 17. The CDR3 loop is CASSLTGALGREGGNEQFF. CDR3 DNA sequence: TGTGCCAGCAGCTTAACAGGGGCTCTGGGACGGGAGGGAGGAAATGAGCAGTTCTTC. Full variable domain (missing parts from reference TRBV7-3 and TRBJ2-1): GAGVSQTPSNKVTEKGKYVELRCDPISGHTALYWYRQSLGQGPEFLIYFQGTGAADDSGLPNDRFFAVRPEGSVSTLKIQRTERGDSAVYLCASSLTGALGREGGNEQFFGPGTRLTVL.

The chain is built from TRBV18 and TRBJ2-7; 9 bases fit TRBD1. The trim removed 5 bases at V and 6 bases at J, leaving 11 bases unmatched. The CDR3 loop spans 15 amino acids. Germline lookup yields CDR1 KGHSH and CDR2 LQKENI. For the CDR3, the DNA is TGTGCCAGCTCAAGGACAGGGGCCGCGGGTTTCGAGCAGTACTTC. It specifies CASSRTGAAGFEQYF.

This chain links TRBV6-5 with TRBJ2-7; 8 bases are a match to TRBD2. The germline V gene encodes CDR1 MNHEY and CDR2 SVGAGI. The CDR3 loop spans 15 amino acids. Losses at the gene ends were 0 bases for V and 4 bases for J; bases not matched to a gene: 5. The CDR3 here is CASSYSSGLEYEQYV. The DNA of the CDR3 is TGTGCCAGCAGTTACTCGTCGGGACTAGAGTACGAGCAGTACGTC.